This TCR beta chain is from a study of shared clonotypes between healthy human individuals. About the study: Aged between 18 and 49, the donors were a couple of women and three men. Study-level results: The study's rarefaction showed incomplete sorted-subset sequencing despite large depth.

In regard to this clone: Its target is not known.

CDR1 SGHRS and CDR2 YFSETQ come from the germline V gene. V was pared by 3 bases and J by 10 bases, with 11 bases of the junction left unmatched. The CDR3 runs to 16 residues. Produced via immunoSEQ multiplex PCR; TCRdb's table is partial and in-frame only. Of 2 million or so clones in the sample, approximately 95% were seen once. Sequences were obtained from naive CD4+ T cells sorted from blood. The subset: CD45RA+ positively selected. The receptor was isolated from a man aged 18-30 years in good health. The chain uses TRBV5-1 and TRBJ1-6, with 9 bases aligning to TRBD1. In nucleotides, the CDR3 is TGCGCCAGCAGCTCGCCCTGGACAGGGGAGAACTCACCCCTCCACTTT. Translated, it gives CASSSPWTGENSPLHF.